This TCR beta chain was retrieved from a study of blood T cell repertoires in COVID-19 (dated by TCRdb to between 2020 and 2021). Some background on the complete study: Collaborator samples came from the United States, Italy and Spain and covered acute and convalescent phases of COVID-19. The repertoires were released in a freely available public database meant as a resource for research on the immune response to SARS-CoV-2. The dataset comprised deeply sampled blood TCRbeta repertoires from subjects exposed to, actively infected with, or recovered from COVID-19. The sample metadata nearly always contained a de-identified subject ID, COVID-19 status, age in years and sex. Where HLA class I and class II types were available, the types were taken from metadata supplied by the sample provider, not from assay-based typing. The samples were drawn from two sources: the first 160 participants of the ongoing ImmuneRACE study, and 950 to 1,500 subjects contributed by 6 global collaborators. The material from the prospective study consisted of cDNA or gDNA derived from T cells, B-cell-depleted T cells, or PBMCs.

The immunoSEQ Assay, a bias-controlled multiplex PCR, was used to amplify TCRbeta CDR3 regions from genomic DNA. Turning to the authors' computational methods: Within the assay, amplification of reference gene primers was used to estimate how many nucleated cells each sample contained. To quantify the absolute abundance of each unique TCRbeta CDR3 rearrangement, sequence reads were collapsed and filtered. For each sample, productive Simpson clonality was calculated as the square root of Simpson's diversity index across productive rearrangements. Here the immuneACCESS table is served through TCRdb, limited to in-frame sequences with V and J called. Missing clones are a known gap in these copies; in checked studies unresolved V genes cover under half, and the rest lacks a known reason. The DNA was the basis for D and trimming; V, J and clone size are from that table. The sample data list fewer than 180,000 clones, and 87% of these were observed just once. The ten largest clones represent roughly 4% of the sample.

This clone was seen a single time. The antigen it recognizes is unknown. No clone much larger than this one lies a single base away; base qualities are absent. Overall results and qualifications from the work: The quantity of clinical and demographic metadata differed by source and by participant and was supplied without curation.

Whole blood was collected in K2EDTA tubes by collaborating institutions according to the institutions' own protocols. For TCRbeta analysis, collaborators shipped samples as frozen whole blood, isolated PBMCs, or DNA extracted from either of those sample types. The clonotype originates from a woman aged 60 to 75 with active or convalescent COVID-19. Sequences were obtained from peripheral blood.

Here is the DNA: TGTGCCAGCAGCCACGACAGGATGTCGGGGCCTGGGGCGAGCTATGAGCAGTTCTTC. Translated, it gives CASSHDRMSGPGASYEQFF. The receptor chain draws on TRBV3-1 (or the pseudogene TRBV3-2) and TRBJ2-1; tentative D gene TRBD1, with 6 bases matching. From the cysteine up to the phenylalanine, the CDR3 has a length of 19 residues. CDR3 DNA is the only sequence kept; it has 57 bases, read in frame from the first base. V is shortened by 3 bases, J by 8 bases, and the region joining them spans 29 bases. CDR1 and CDR2, looked up from the germline V gene (reference sequence), are LGHDT and YNNKEL.